The sequence of this TCR beta chain was determined in a study of T cell repertoires in cytomegalovirus infection. Background on the study: It can be stated that public TCR beta signatures indicated CMV infection as well as a matching HLA type.

Trimming removed 5 bases from V and 2 bases from J; junction bases left unmatched: 7. The CDR3 totals 17 residues. Germline-derived CDR1 and CDR2 are MNHNS and SASEGT. Findings and caveats of the study: Of the TCR beta families, the public ones yielded a cumulative frequency that identified carriers of CMV plus the relevant HLA. In two of eight donors, the top clonotype was HLA-C-restricted CMV-specific.

TCRdb redid the calling of the reads with MiXCR, one entry per CDR3 protein. Of about 740,000 distinct CDR3 sequences listed, around 32% are singletons. This clonotype was picked up a small number of times. Its antigen is not identified. Specimen: cultured PBMCs, collected from culture after CMV antigen stimulation. The clonotype was recovered from a human donor in good health (CMV status not recorded). Some clones in this sample may be carry-over from other donors' samples. The V and J genes are TRBV6-1 and TRBJ2-3; 13 bases agree with TRBD2. The CDR3 sequence: CASSYTGTSGVTDTQYF. In DNA, the CDR3 is TGTGCCAGCAGTTATACCGGGACTAGCGGGGTCACAGATACGCAGTATTTT.